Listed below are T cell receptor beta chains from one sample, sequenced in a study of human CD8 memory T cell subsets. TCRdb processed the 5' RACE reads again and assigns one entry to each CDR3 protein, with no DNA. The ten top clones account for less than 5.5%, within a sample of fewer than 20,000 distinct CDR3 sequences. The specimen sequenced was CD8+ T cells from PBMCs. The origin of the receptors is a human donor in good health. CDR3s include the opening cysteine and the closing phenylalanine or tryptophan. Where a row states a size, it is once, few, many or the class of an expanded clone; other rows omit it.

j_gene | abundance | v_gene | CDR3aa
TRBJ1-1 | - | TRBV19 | CASSPGQATYTEAFF
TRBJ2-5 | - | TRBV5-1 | CASSSQPSSGSIKTQYF
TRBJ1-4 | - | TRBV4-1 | CASSQDRQRLGVDEKLFF
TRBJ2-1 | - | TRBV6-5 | CASSKTSGQEQFF
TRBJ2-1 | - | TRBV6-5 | CASSYEPRAGAFNEQFF
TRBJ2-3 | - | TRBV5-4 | CASSPRTSGGGTDTQYF
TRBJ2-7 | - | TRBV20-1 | CSARDLAGGDEQYF
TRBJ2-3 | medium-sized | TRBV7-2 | CASSLVGVGTDTQYF
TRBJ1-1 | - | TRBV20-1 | CSANRQGLMNTEAFF
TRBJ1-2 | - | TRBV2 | CASSEVVGQGYGYTF
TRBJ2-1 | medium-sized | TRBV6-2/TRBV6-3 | CASIGQGLSSSYNEQFF
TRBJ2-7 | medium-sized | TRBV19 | CASSMLQHQGYYEQYF